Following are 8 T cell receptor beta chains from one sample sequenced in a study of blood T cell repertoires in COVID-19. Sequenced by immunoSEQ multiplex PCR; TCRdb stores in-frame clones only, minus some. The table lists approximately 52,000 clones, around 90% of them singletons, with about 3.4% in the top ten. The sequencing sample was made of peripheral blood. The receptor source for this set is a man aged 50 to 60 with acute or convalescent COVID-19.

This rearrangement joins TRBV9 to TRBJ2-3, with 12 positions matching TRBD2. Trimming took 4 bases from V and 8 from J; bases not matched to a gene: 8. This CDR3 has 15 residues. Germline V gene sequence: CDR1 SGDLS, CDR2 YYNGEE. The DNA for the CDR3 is TGTGCCAGCAGCCCTAGCGGGGGGGCCAGTGGTACGCAGTATTTT. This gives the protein CASSPSGGASGTQYF. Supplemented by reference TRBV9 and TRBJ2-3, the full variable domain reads DSGVTQTPKHLITATGQRVTLRCSPRSGDLSVYWYQQSLDQGLQFLIQYYNGEERAKGNILERFSAQQFPDLHSELNLSSLELGDSALYFCASSPSGGASGTQYFGPGTRLTVL.

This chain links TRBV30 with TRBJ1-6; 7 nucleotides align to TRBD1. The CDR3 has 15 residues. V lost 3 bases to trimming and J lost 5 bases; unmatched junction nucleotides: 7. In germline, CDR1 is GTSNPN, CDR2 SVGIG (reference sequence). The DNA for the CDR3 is TGTGCCTGGAGCATACTGACAGGGAATAATTCACCCCTCCACTTT. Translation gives CAWSILTGNNSPLHF.

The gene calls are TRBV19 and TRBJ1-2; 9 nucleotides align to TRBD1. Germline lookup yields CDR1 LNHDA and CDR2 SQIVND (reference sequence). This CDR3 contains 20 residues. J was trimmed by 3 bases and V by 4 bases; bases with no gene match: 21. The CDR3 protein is CASSKQIRLNRDRVHYGYTF. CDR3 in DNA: TGTGCCAGTAGTAAACAAATACGATTAAACCGGGACAGGGTTCACTATGGCTACACCTTC.

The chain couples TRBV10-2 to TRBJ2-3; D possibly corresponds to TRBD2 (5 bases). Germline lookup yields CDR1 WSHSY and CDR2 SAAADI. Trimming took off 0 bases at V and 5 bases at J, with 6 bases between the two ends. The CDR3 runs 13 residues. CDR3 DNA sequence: TGCGCCAGCAGTGAGTCTAGCGTAGATACGCAGTATTTT. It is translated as CASSESSVDTQYF.

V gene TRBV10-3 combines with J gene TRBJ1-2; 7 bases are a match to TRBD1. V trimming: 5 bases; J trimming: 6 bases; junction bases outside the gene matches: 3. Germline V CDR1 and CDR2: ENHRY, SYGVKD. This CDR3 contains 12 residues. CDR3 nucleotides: TGTGCCATCAGTCCGGACAGGCATGGCTACACCTTC. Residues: CAISPDRHGYTF.

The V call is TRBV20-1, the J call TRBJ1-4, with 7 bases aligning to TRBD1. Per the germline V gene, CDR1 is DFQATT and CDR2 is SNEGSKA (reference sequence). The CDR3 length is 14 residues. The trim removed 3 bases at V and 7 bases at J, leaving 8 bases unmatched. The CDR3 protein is CSASSVRDSEKLFF. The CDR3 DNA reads TGCAGTGCTAGTTCAGTTAGGGACAGTGAAAAACTGTTTTTT.

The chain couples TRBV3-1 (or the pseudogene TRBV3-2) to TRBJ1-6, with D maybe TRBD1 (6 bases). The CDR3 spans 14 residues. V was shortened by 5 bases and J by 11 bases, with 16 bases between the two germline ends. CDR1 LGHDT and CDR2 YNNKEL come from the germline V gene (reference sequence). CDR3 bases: TGTGCCAGCAGCTCCTGGACAGAAACGGCACCCCTCCACTTT. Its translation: CASSSWTETAPLHF.

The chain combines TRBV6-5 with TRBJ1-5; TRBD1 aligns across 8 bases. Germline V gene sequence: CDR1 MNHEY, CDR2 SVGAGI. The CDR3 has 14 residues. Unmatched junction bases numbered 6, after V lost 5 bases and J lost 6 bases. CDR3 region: CASSTDRVGQPQHF. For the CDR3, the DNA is TGTGCCAGCAGTACGGACAGGGTCGGTCAGCCCCAGCATTTT.